This T cell receptor beta chain was profiled in a study of radiotherapy plus CTLA-4 blockade in lung cancer. Germline CDR1 reads SEHNR; CDR2 reads FQNEAQ (reference sequence). The CDR3 loop spans 14 amino acids. V was cut by 4 bases and J by 5 bases, with 14 bases left in between. Turning to this clone: Its antigen is not identified.

Study-wide points: TCR clones originating in tumors grew in number in blood after radiotherapy plus ipilimumab. Reported findings show early blood T cell clone dynamics, with interferon-beta, best predicted response.

Using immunoSEQ multiplex PCR, the repertoire was profiled, and TCRdb retains in-frame clones only, with some absent. The sample contains 85,000 to 120,000 clones, more than 70% of which appear only once. The chain couples TRBV7-9 to TRBJ1-1, with a tentative D call TRBD1 (5 bases). Sequenced material: peripheral blood, taken from a patient treated with radiotherapy plus ipilimumab. The origin of this receptor is a human donor with non-small cell lung cancer that progressed on radiotherapy plus ipilimumab. Some clones in this sample may be carry-over from other donors' samples. The CDR3 region has the DNA TGTGCCAGCAGCTCCCCCCCGGGGGTGACTGAAGCTTTCTTT. Protein sequence: CASSSPPGVTEAFF.